This T cell receptor (beta chain) was profiled in a study of blood T cell repertoires in COVID-19. Study background: Spain, Italy and the United States supplied samples that represented acute and convalescent COVID-19. The analysed material was cDNA or gDNA that came from T cells, B-cell-depleted T cells, or PBMCs.

The CDR3 length is 15 residues. V was pared by 0 bases and J by 8 bases, with 17 bases between. CDR1 and CDR2 (germline): SGHRS, YFSETQ. Original handling: Nucleated cell number was recorded as an estimate derived from reference gene primer amplification. Clones were sequenced by immunoSEQ multiplex PCR, and TCRdb holds only the in-frame ones, with some missing. V, J and clone size were drawn from that table, and D and trimming were deduced from the DNA. This sample yields under 45,000 clones, of which 80% to 90% are seen a single time; 10% belongs to the top ten. The chain joins TRBV5-1 to TRBJ1-2; D unresolved. The clonotype comes from a man of 80 years or more with active COVID-19. Sequenced: peripheral blood. CDR3 loop: CASSLGVRGWYGYTF. The CDR3, as DNA: TGCGCCAGCAGCTTGGGAGTCCGGGGTTGGTACGGCTACACCTTC.